This T cell receptor (beta chain) originates from a study of shared clonotypes between healthy human individuals. Study-level findings and limits: What rarefaction showed was incomplete sorted-subset sequencing despite large depth.

Some clones are missing from TCRdb's copy, which holds only in-frame ones; the method was immunoSEQ multiplex PCR. The sample has about 1 million clones; 75% are singletons. Germline CDR1 is SGDLS and CDR2 is YYNGEE. V lost 4 bases, J lost 3 bases, and 14 bases lay in between. This CDR3 contains 15 residues. A word on this clone: The antigen is unknown.

This chain connects TRBV9 to TRBJ2-1, with D hard to call. Source material: memory CD4+ T cells sorted from blood. The subset: CD45RA-negative fraction. The origin of this receptor is a man aged 18 to 30 in good health. CDR3 amino acids: CASSFGPLYYNEQFF. The CDR3 DNA reads TGTGCCAGCAGCTTCGGGCCTCTTTACTACAATGAGCAGTTCTTC.